This T cell receptor beta chain was sequenced for a study of T cell changes during pregnancy in multiple sclerosis. Libraries were prepared by immunoSEQ multiplex PCR; TCRdb keeps only in-frame clonotypes and omits some of them. The profile shows roughly 23,000 clones, about 90% of them singletons. This clone occurred once. CDR3 length equals 16 residues. V was pared by 4 bases and J by 7 bases, with 10 bases of the junction left unmatched. Germline lookup yields CDR1 MNHNS and CDR2 SASEGT. The chain is built from TRBV6-1 and TRBJ2-1, with 10 bases fitting TRBD1. The TCR originated in a female donor in good health, enrolled as a control in a pregnancy study. Sequenced here: CD4+ T cells from peripheral blood mononuclear cells, sampled in the third trimester of pregnancy. The CDR3 sequence: CASSVGPGQGRNEQFF. The CDR3 DNA follows: TGTGCCAGCAGTGTTGGGCCGGGACAGGGGAGGAATGAGCAGTTCTTC.